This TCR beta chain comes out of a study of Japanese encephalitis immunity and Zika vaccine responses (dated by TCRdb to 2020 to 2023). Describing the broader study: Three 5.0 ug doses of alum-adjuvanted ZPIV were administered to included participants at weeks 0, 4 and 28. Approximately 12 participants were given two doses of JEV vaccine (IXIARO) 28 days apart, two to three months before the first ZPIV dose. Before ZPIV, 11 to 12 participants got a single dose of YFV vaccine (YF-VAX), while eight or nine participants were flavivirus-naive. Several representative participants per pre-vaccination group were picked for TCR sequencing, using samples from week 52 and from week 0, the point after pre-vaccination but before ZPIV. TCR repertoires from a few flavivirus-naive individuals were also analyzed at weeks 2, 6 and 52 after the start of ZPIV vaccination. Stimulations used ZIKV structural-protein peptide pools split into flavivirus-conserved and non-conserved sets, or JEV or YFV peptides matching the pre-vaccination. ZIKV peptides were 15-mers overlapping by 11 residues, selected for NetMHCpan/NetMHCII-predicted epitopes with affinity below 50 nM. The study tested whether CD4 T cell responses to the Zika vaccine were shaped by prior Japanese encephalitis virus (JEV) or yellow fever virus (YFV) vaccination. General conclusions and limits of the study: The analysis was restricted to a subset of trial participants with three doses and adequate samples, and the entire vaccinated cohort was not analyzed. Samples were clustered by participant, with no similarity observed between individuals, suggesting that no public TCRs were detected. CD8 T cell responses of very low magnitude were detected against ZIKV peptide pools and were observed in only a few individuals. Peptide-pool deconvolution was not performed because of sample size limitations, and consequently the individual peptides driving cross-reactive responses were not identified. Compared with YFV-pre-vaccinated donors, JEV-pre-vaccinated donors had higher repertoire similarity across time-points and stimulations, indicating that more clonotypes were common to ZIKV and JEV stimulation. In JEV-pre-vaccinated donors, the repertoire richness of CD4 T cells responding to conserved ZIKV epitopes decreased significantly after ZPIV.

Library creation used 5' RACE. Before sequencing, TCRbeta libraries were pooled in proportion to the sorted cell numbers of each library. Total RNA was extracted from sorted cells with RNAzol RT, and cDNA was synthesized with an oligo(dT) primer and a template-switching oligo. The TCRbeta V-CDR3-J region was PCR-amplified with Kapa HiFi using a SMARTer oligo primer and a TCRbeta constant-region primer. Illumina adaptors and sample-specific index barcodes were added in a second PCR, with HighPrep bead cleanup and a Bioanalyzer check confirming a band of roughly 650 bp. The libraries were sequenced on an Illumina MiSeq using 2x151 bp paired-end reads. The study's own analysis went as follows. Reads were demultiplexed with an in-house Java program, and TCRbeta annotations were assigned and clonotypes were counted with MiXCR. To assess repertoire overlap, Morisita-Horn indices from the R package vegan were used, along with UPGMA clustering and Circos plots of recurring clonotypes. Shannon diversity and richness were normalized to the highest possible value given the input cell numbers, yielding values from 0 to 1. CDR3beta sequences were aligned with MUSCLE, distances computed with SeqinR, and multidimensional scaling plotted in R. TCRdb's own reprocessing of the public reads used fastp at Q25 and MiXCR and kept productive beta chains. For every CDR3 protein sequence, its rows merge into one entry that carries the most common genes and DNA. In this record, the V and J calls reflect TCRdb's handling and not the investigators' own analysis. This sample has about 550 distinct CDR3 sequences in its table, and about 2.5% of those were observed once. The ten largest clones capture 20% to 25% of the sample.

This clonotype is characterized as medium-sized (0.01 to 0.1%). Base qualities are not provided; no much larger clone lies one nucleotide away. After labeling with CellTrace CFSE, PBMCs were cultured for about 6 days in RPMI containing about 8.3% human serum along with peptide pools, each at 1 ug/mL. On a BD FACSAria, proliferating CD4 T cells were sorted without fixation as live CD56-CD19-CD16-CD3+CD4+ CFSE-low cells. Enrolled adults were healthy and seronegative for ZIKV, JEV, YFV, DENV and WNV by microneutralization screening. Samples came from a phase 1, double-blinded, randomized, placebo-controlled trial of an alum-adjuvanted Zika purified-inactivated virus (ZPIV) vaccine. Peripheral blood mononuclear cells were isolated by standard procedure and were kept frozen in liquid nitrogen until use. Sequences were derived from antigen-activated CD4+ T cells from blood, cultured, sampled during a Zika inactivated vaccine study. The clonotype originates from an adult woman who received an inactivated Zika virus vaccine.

The nucleotides read TGTGCCAGCAGCTGGGGTCGCGGGAGGTTCTCCTACGAGCAGTACTTC. Its translation is CASSWGRGRFSYEQYF. The chain is assembled from TRBV2 and TRBJ2-7, and TRBD2 matches 8 of the central bases. V has 6 bases trimmed and J has 0 bases trimmed; junction bases matching no gene number 10. The CDR3 spans 16 residues, from the cysteine through the phenylalanine. Just CDR3 DNA is preserved here, 48 bases in frame from base 1. CDR1 and CDR2, looked up from the germline V gene, are SNHLY and FYNNEI.